This entry lists 5 T cell receptor beta chains sequenced from one sample in a study of blood T cell repertoires in COVID-19. Profiled with immunoSEQ multiplex PCR; TCRdb holds only in-frame clones, not every one. Of around 220,000 clones listed, approximately 86% are singletons. Sequenced input: PBMCs or T cells enriched from blood (not recorded which). These TCRs come from a woman between 45 and 65 years old with acute COVID-19.

The chain couples TRBV11-3 to TRBJ2-1, with 7 positions matching TRBD2. V dropped 3 bases and J dropped 9; count of bases not matched to a gene: 5. Germline loops: CDR1 SGHNT, CDR2 YENEEA. The CDR3 has 13 amino acids. DNA for the CDR3: TGTGCCAGCAGCTTCGAAGCGGGAAGTGAGCAGTTCTTC. This codes for CASSFEAGSEQFF.

The gene calls are TRBV28 and TRBJ1-6, with D possibly TRBD1 on 5 matching bases. In germline, CDR1 is MDHEN, CDR2 SYDVKM. Trimming took off 3 bases at V and 10 bases at J, with 16 bases between the two ends. This CDR3 spans 15 amino acids. The CDR3 DNA reads as TGTGCCAGCAGTTTTGGGGCTGGGGGGGGATCACCCCTCCACTTT. The encoded protein is CASSFGAGGGSPLHF.

This chain connects TRBV6-4 to TRBJ2-3, with 10 bases lining up with TRBD2. CDR3 length: 16 amino acids. Germline values: CDR1 MRHNA, CDR2 SNTAGT. J lost 2 bases, V lost 7 bases, and 9 bases had no gene match. The CDR3 loop reads CASTGTSVSLTDTQYF. Written as DNA, the CDR3 is TGTGCCAGCACCGGGACTAGCGTCTCCCTCACAGATACGCAGTATTTT.

This clone was detected only a few times. This sequence joins TRBV5-1 and TRBJ1-4; 8 nucleotides match TRBD1. This CDR3 is built from 17 residues. The V gene end was trimmed by 4 bases and the J gene end by 0 bases; junction bases not matched to a gene: 8. The V gene's germline CDR1 is SGHRS and CDR2 YFSETQ. The DNA of the CDR3 is TGCGCCAGCAGCGTACAACCACAGGGGGCAACTAATGAAAAACTGTTTTTT. The encoded protein is CASSVQPQGATNEKLFF.

V usage is TRBV12-3 or TRBV12-4 and J usage is TRBJ2-1, with D perhaps matching TRBD2 (6 bases). The CDR3 is 13 residues long. V shed 7 bases and J shed 0 bases, with 7 bases lying between them. CDR3 DNA: TGTGCCAGCACCGGGAGCTCCTACAATGAGCAGTTCTTC. Amino acids: CASTGSSYNEQFF.